Sequencing of this T cell receptor beta chain was carried out in a study of T cell repertoires and HLA-DP antigens. Study at large: Average DNA input: roughly 0.2 ug for CD137+CD4+ sorts, 1,000 to 1,500 ng pre-culture.

This CDR3 contains 13 residues. The V gene's germline CDR1 is MNHEY and CDR2 SVGAGI. Trimming took 0 bases from V and 4 from J, leaving 5 bases between them. A remark on this clone: Antigen specificity is unknown.

Only in-frame clones appear in the TCRdb table, and some are missing; sequencing was by immunoSEQ multiplex PCR. The profile shows over 60,000 clones, 80% of them singletons. Study-wide results and caveats: Against one allele, clones undetected before culture averaged about 40%; against the other, 50% to 65%.

This clonotype was obtained from a man aged 55 to 70 in good health and CMV-seronegative. The V and J genes are TRBV6-5 and TRBJ2-3; D may be TRBD1 or TRBD2 (5 bases each). Sequencing was performed on CD4+ T cells from PBMCs. The CDR3 sequence is CASSYSGADTQYF. The CDR3, as DNA: TGTGCCAGCAGTTACTCGGGGGCAGATACGCAGTATTTT.